The clone carrying this T cell receptor beta chain came up once. This CDR3 spans 15 amino acids. Trimming took 2 bases from V and 7 from J; bases not matched to a gene: 5. The germline V gene encodes CDR1 MRHNA and CDR2 SNTAGT. These data come from a study of blood T cell repertoires in COVID-19. This table comes from immunoSEQ multiplex PCR, and its TCRdb copy is limited to in-frame clones, with some not included. The data contain some 170,000 clones, 80% to 90% of them singletons. The sequenced sample was PBMCs or T cells enriched from blood (not recorded which). The chain carries TRBV6-4 and TRBJ2-1, with 10 nucleotides matching TRBD2. This receptor was taken from a man aged 50 or older who had recovered from COVID-19. The CDR3 sequence is CASSDTAGGNNEQFF. CDR3 bases: TGTGCCAGCAGTGACACAGCGGGGGGGAATAATGAGCAGTTCTTC.